The 32 T cell receptor beta chains below all came from one sample that was sequenced in a study of T cells in Graves' hyperthyroidism and ophthalmopathy. There were TCR beta CDR3 regions amplified from RNA transcripts. TCR CDR3 regions were first amplified by RT-PCR with HTBI primers. TCRdb passed the multiplex PCR reads through MiXCR, listing each CDR3 protein once. The sample comprises some 740,000 distinct CDR3 sequences, less than 15% of which are singletons, and roughly 10% rests with the top ten. Sequencing was done on a sample of blood. These receptors were obtained from a woman between 18 and 29 years old with Graves' hyperthyroidism.

This clonotype came up many times. The chain combines TRBV30 with TRBJ1-3; D is perhaps TRBD1 (5 bases). This CDR3 spans 14 amino acids. Germline assignment: CDR1 GTSNPN and CDR2 SVGIG (reference sequence). With 1 base removed from V and 0 bases from J, the gap between germline ends came to 7 bases. The CDR3 protein is CAWSEGSSGNTIYF. The CDR3 nucleotides read TGTGCCTGGAGTGAGGGGTCCTCTGGAAACACCATATATTTT. The entire variable domain, with the rest obtained from reference TRBV30 and TRBJ1-3, is as follows: SQTIHQWPATLVQPVGSPLSLECTVEGTSNPNLYWYRQAAGRGLQLLFYSVGIGQISSEVPQNLSASRPQDRQFILSSKKLLLSDSGFYLCAWSEGSSGNTIYFGEGSWLTVV.

The chain uses TRBV5-4 and TRBJ1-1; the D gene is possibly TRBD1 (6 bases). Germline V gene lookup returns CDR1 SGHNT and CDR2 YYREEE (reference sequence). With 5 bases removed from V and 3 bases from J, the gap between germline ends came to 14 bases. CDR3 length: 14 amino acids. DNA for the CDR3: TGTGCCAGCAGATGGGGGCGTGAGGACACTGAAGCTTTCTTT. It codes for CASRWGREDTEAFF.

Only a few counts were recorded for this clonotype. The chain carries TRBV4-1 and TRBJ2-6; 9 bases align to TRBD1. Losses at the gene ends were 0 bases for V and 3 bases for J; bases not matched to a gene: 6. In germline, CDR1 is MGHRA, CDR2 YSYEKL. This CDR3 is built from 18 residues. The chain's CDR3 is CASSQDWNRGLGANVLTF. The CDR3 DNA reads as TGCGCCAGCAGCCAAGATTGGAACAGGGGGCTTGGGGCCAACGTCCTGACTTTC.

This clonotype showed up many times. The DNA of the CDR3 is TGTGCCAGCAGTTCCCGACTAGCCGAACCTTACAATGAGCAGTTCTTC. Translated: CASSSRLAEPYNEQFF. V is TRBV28 and J is TRBJ2-1, with 7 nucleotides matching TRBD2. This CDR3 region has 16 residues. V lost 4 bases and J lost 4; bases outside the gene matches: 10. Germline-derived CDR1 and CDR2 are MDHEN and SYDVKM.

The sample holds many counts of this clonotype. This chain joins TRBV3-1 and TRBJ2-5; no reliable D call. Trimming pared 4 bases from V and 4 bases from J, leaving 7 bases between. The CDR3 runs 12 residues. CDR1 is LGHDT, CDR2 YNNKEL, per germline (reference sequence). DNA for the CDR3: TGTGCCAGCAGCCTAAGTATAGAGACCCAGTACTTC. Its protein is CASSLSIETQYF.

The chain has TRBV5-5 and TRBJ2-5, with D unclear. The V gene's germline CDR1 is SGHKS and CDR2 YYEKEE (reference sequence). The germline V and J ends were trimmed by 2 bases and 2 bases, with 10 bases remaining between them. This CDR3 is built from 14 residues. CDR3 protein: CASSFSTKQETQYF. DNA for the CDR3: TGTGCCAGCAGCTTTTCGACAAAACAAGAGACCCAGTACTTC.

The V gene is TRBV5-8, the J gene TRBJ2-6, with D unresolved. Germline-derived CDR1 and CDR2 are SGHTS and YDEGEE. The V end was cut by 4 bases, the J end by 4 bases, with 15 bases between. The CDR3 consists of 16 residues. CDR3: CASSGETVAGANVLTF. Here the CDR3 DNA reads TGTGCCAGCAGCGGAGAAACGGTCGCGGGGGCCAACGTCCTGACTTTC.

This clonotype occurred a few times. The CDR3 DNA is TGTGCCAGTAGTATAAAGCTAGCGGAATACAATGAGCAGTTCTTC. This translates into CASSIKLAEYNEQFF. The chain has TRBV19 and TRBJ2-1; 7 nucleotides agree with TRBD2. Trimming at V came to 2 bases and at J to 4 bases, leaving 5 bases not matched to a gene. Germline lookup yields CDR1 LNHDA and CDR2 SQIVND (reference sequence). CDR3 length: 15 residues.

In its sample, this clonotype was seen many times. J is TRBJ2-1 and V is TRBV5-6, with TRBD1 matching over 7 bases. The CDR3 is 19 amino acids. The germline V gene has CDR1 SGHDT and CDR2 YYEEEE. V gave up 4 bases and J gave up 0 bases; unmatched junction bases: 16. CDR3 nucleotides: TGTGCCAGCAGCGGGGACAGTTCCCGGCACCTGAGCTCCTACAATGAGCAGTTCTTC. It is translated as CASSGDSSRHLSSYNEQFF.

This clonotype was seen repeatedly, ten times or more. The CDR3 nucleotides read TGTGCCAGCAGCTTAGATCTGGCGGGGGCCTCCTACAATGAGCAGTTCTTC. Translated, it gives CASSLDLAGASYNEQFF. The chain combines TRBV11-3 with TRBJ2-1; maybe TRBD2 (7 bases). Trimming shortened V by 0 bases and J by 0 bases, and 12 bases separated the two germline ends. There are 17 residues in the CDR3. The germline V gene has CDR1 SGHNT and CDR2 YENEEA.

V is TRBV9 and J is TRBJ1-1; D unresolved. Germline CDR1 reads SGDLS; CDR2 reads YYNGEE. Trimming cost V 4 bases and J 2 bases, with 15 bases left between them. The CDR3 totals 15 residues. Written as DNA, the CDR3 is TGTGCCAGCAGCCCCCGTACCACACATAACACTGAAGCTTTCTTT. It is translated as CASSPRTTHNTEAFF. Together with reference TRBV9 and TRBJ1-1, the CDR3 gives the full variable domain: DSGVTQTPKHLITATGQRVTLRCSPRSGDLSVYWYQQSLDQGLQFLIQYYNGEERAKGNILERFSAQQFPDLHSELNLSSLELGDSALYFCASSPRTTHNTEAFFGQGTRLTVV.

This clonotype was counted at least ten times. This rearrangement joins TRBV3-1 to TRBJ1-1; 7 nucleotides align to TRBD1. Germline lookup yields CDR1 LGHDT and CDR2 YNNKEL (reference sequence). Losses at the gene ends were 6 bases for V and 7 bases for J; bases not matched to a gene: 8. This CDR3 is built from 13 residues. Here the CDR3 DNA reads TGTGCCAGCAGGCCAGGGGGTGGTAGTGAAGCTTTCTTT. Its translation: CASRPGGGSEAFF.

This clonotype was recorded many times. This chain connects TRBV7-8 to TRBJ2-7, with 11 bases aligning to TRBD1. Germline V gene lookup returns CDR1 SGHVS and CDR2 FQNEAQ. The CDR3 totals 18 residues. V shed 5 bases, J shed 6 bases, and the junction held 18 bases outside the gene matches. Written as DNA, the CDR3 is TGTGCCAGCAGCCATTACTGGACAGGGGGCGGTAATTCGGGCGAGCAGTACTTC. Amino acid sequence: CASSHYWTGGGNSGEQYF.

This clonotype has a count of ten or more. The chain employs TRBV4-3 and TRBJ2-7; D is uncertain. CDR3 length: 14 residues. Germline V gene data show CDR1 as LGHNA and CDR2 as YSLEER. V lost 6 bases, J lost 2 bases, and 14 bases lay in between. The CDR3 DNA follows: TGCGCCAGCAGTCTTCAAGGCAACACCTACGAGCAGTACTTC. It encodes CASSLQGNTYEQYF.

The chain recombines TRBV9 with TRBJ2-3; D is unclear. The V end was cut by 0 bases, the J end by 4 bases, with 3 bases between. Germline loops: CDR1 SGDLS, CDR2 YYNGEE. CDR3 length: 12 residues. CDR3 nucleotide sequence: TGTGCCAGCAGCGTAGAGGCAGATACGCAGTATTTT. It translates to CASSVEADTQYF.

The genes are TRBV9 and TRBJ2-1; 15 bases fit TRBD2. The germline CDR1 and CDR2 sequences are SGDLS and YYNGEE. V shed 2 bases and J 7 bases; nucleotides not matched to a gene: 7. The length of the CDR3 is 17 residues. Here the CDR3 DNA reads TGTGCCAGCAGCGTGCCCTCCGGACTAGCGGGAGGGAATGAGCAGTTCTTC. Translation: CASSVPSGLAGGNEQFF. The full variable domain, rest sourced from reference TRBV9 and TRBJ2-1, is DSGVTQTPKHLITATGQRVTLRCSPRSGDLSVYWYQQSLDQGLQFLIQYYNGEERAKGNILERFSAQQFPDLHSELNLSSLELGDSALYFCASSVPSGLAGGNEQFFGPGTRLTVL.

This clonotype was found a few times. This chain joins TRBV5-8 and TRBJ1-5; D uncertain. The CDR3 has 16 amino acids. Germline V lookup: CDR1 SGHTS, CDR2 YDEGEE. Trimming removed 0 bases at V and 1 base at J, with 11 bases between. In nucleotides, the CDR3 is TGTGCCAGCAGCTTGGGGCCAACCGTGAGCAATCAGCCCCAGCATTTT. Its translation: CASSLGPTVSNQPQHF.

This clonotype was seen more than once but under ten times. The V gene is TRBV6-1, the J gene TRBJ1-4, with 10 bases identical to TRBD1. In germline, CDR1 is MNHNS, CDR2 SASEGT. This CDR3 region has 14 residues. V was pared by 8 bases and J by 7 bases, with 7 bases of the junction left unmatched. The CDR3 DNA reads TGTGCCAGCGGTGCGGGACAGGGGCGTGAAAAACTGTTTTTT. Translating gives CASGAGQGREKLFF.

This clonotype has ten or more counts. The chain employs TRBV30 and TRBJ2-3, with TRBD1 matching over 8 bases. The CDR3 totals 16 residues. Per germline, CDR1 GTSNPN and CDR2 SVGIG (reference sequence). J lost 4 bases, V lost 2 bases, and 11 bases had no gene match. CDR3 residues: CAWSRQGFQGADTQYF. The CDR3 nucleotides are TGTGCCTGGAGTCGACAGGGGTTCCAGGGGGCAGATACGCAGTATTTT.

The J gene is TRBJ2-6, the V gene TRBV4-1, with D perhaps given as TRBD1 or TRBD2 (6 bases each). CDR1 is MGHRA and CDR2 is YSYEKL in the germline V gene. This CDR3 has 15 residues. V was pared by 2 bases and J by 4 bases, with 9 bases between. The chain's CDR3 is CASSQRGAGANVLTF. DNA of the CDR3: TGCGCCAGCAGCCAAAGGGGGGCCGGGGCCAACGTCCTGACTTTC.

At least ten counts were recorded for this clonotype. The rearrangement links TRBV20-1 to TRBJ2-3; D not certain. The germline V gene encodes CDR1 DFQATT and CDR2 SNEGSKA (reference sequence). Trimming cost V 6 bases and J 2 bases, with 18 bases left between them. The CDR3 is 15 residues long. CDR3 sequence reads: CSAPFQRGFTDTQYF. CDR3 sequence (DNA): TGCAGTGCCCCGTTCCAACGAGGCTTCACAGATACGCAGTATTTT.

This clonotype was observed many times. The V call is TRBV11-2, the J call TRBJ2-1; 9 bases agree with TRBD2. The length of the CDR3 is 16 residues. After removal of 5 bases from V and 9 bases from J, the junction contained 14 bases not matched to a gene. Germline CDR1 reads SGHAT; CDR2 reads FQNNGV. The DNA of the CDR3 is TGTGCCAGCAGCCGAGAGGGCTTAGCGGGAGCGGGTGAGCAGTTCTTC. Protein sequence: CASSREGLAGAGEQFF.

The rearrangement links TRBV12-3 or TRBV12-4 to TRBJ1-5, with 8 nucleotides matching TRBD1. With V trimmed by 5 bases and J by 6 bases, 9 bases remained unmatched. The CDR3 spans 15 residues. The CDR3, as DNA: TGTGCCAGCAGTCGGACAGGGAATGGAGTTCAGCCCCAGCATTTT. This gives the protein CASSRTGNGVQPQHF.

The V call is TRBV10-3, the J call TRBJ2-1; 7 bases map to TRBD2. Unmatched junction bases numbered 13, after V lost 6 bases and J lost 5 bases. The CDR3 length is 16 residues. Germline loops: CDR1 ENHRY, CDR2 SYGVKD. CDR3 sequence reads: CAIRQEVGGGDNEQFF. DNA of the CDR3: TGTGCCATCAGACAAGAGGTGGGGGGGGGGGACAATGAGCAGTTCTTC.

This rearrangement joins TRBV30 to TRBJ2-5; D is perhaps TRBD1 (5 bases). The V end lost 1 base, the J end lost 7 bases, and 16 bases lay between the germline ends. The CDR3 loop spans 14 amino acids. The germline V gene encodes CDR1 GTSNPN and CDR2 SVGIG (reference sequence). CDR3 loop: CAWSAGQGPWTQYF. CDR3 DNA sequence: TGTGCCTGGAGTGCCGGGCAGGGTCCTTGGACCCAGTACTTC.

Ten or more counts support this clonotype. This chain links TRBV20-1 with TRBJ2-7, with 7 bases fitting TRBD2. Germline V gene data show CDR1 as DFQATT and CDR2 as SNEGSKA (reference sequence). V gave up 2 bases and J gave up 0 bases; unmatched junction bases: 10. The CDR3 runs 16 residues. CDR3 bases: TGCAGTGCTAGACAAGAGTCCGGGAGGAGCTCCTACGAGCAGTACTTC. This codes for CSARQESGRSSYEQYF.

In regard to this clonotype: A read error may be the cause here, since a much bigger clone is one base away. This chain connects TRBV28 to TRBJ2-7; D call uncertain. The J call may be incorrect, as the DNA end agrees better with TRBJ2-1. The CDR3 totals 13 residues. CDR1 and CDR2 from the germline V gene are MDHEN and SYDVKM. CDR3 in amino acids: CASRAGFSYEQFF. Written as DNA, the CDR3 is TGTGCCAGCAGAGCAGGATTTTCCTACGAGCAGTTCTTC.

This clonotype was seen more than once but under ten times. The rearrangement uses TRBV19 and TRBJ1-5, with a tentative D call TRBD1 (5 bases). This CDR3 has 15 amino acids. Germline V gene sequence: CDR1 LNHDA, CDR2 SQIVND (reference sequence). The V and J ends lost 0 bases and 6 bases respectively, with 12 bases between them. CDR3 coding DNA: TGTGCCAGTAGTATAGATCACAGGTCACGTCAGCCCCAGCATTTT. Translated, it gives CASSIDHRSRQPQHF.

This clonotype was picked up many times. The rearrangement uses TRBV20-1 and TRBJ1-2; D call uncertain. Between the trimmed V and J ends, which lost 3 bases and 4 bases, there was a span of 12 bases. The germline gives CDR1 DFQATT, CDR2 SNEGSKA (reference sequence). There are 13 residues in the CDR3. The CDR3 nucleotides are TGCAGTGCTAGGCAGGACGGGTCCTATGGCTACACCTTC. This encodes CSARQDGSYGYTF.

This clonotype was seen repeatedly, ten times or more. This sequence joins TRBV12-3 or TRBV12-4 and TRBJ1-6; weak D call: TRBD1 (6 bases). CDR3 size: 13 residues. The V end lost 3 bases, the J end lost 15 bases, and 15 bases lay between the germline ends. CDR3 loop: CASSFLRTAGLHF. In nucleotides, the CDR3 is TGTGCCAGCAGTTTCCTCAGGACAGCCGGCCTCCACTTT.

This clonotype appeared many times. The chain joins TRBV7-8 to TRBJ2-1, with 8 nucleotides matching TRBD1. Germline V CDR1 and CDR2: SGHVS, FQNEAQ. V shed 6 bases and J 2 bases; nucleotides not matched to a gene: 6. The CDR3 consists of 15 residues. For the CDR3, the DNA is TGTGCCAGCAGGTTACCGGGACAGGCCTACAATGAGCAGTTCTTC. Residues: CASRLPGQAYNEQFF.

The chain joins TRBV6-2 or TRBV6-3 to TRBJ2-1; 8 nucleotides line up with TRBD1. In germline, CDR1 is MNHEY, CDR2 SVGEGT. The CDR3 runs to 15 residues. V shed 6 bases, J shed 2 bases, and the junction held 6 bases outside the gene matches. In DNA form, the CDR3 reads TGTGCCAGCAGGTCAACAGGGGGGCCCTACAATGAGCAGTTCTTC. It yields the protein CASRSTGGPYNEQFF.